The clone carrying this T cell receptor beta chain came up a few times. This specimen comes from a study of T-cell reconstitution after alpha-beta-depleted transplantation in children. V lost 8 bases and J 4 bases, leaving 20 bases between the germline ends. CDR1 MNHNS and CDR2 SASEGT come from the germline V gene. There are 15 residues in the CDR3. It was with unique molecular identifiers that the TCRbeta library was prepared. TCRdb re-analysed the PCR reads in MiXCR, keeping a single row per CDR3 protein. This sample has more than 250,000 distinct CDR3 sequences, with about 10% found just once. J is TRBJ1-1 and V is TRBV6-1, with a possible D match to TRBD1 (6 bases). The specimen comprised PBMCs from the stem cell graft donor, sampled from the stem cell graft. This receptor was identified in a human donor who donated a stem cell graft to a child with SCID. The CDR3 loop is CASSPVQGRFTEAFF. Written as DNA, the CDR3 is TGTGCCAGCTCCCCCGTACAGGGAAGGTTCACTGAAGCTTTCTTT.